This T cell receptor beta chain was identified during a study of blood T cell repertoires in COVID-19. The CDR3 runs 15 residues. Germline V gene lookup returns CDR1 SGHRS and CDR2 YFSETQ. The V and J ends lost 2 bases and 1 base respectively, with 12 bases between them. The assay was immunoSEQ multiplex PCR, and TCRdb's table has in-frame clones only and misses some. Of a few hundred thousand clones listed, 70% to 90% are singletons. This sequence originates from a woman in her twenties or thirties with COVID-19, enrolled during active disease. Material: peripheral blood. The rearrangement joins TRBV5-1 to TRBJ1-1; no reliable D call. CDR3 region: CASSFRGTQNTEAFF. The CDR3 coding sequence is TGCGCCAGCAGCTTTCGGGGAACCCAGAACACTGAAGCTTTCTTT.